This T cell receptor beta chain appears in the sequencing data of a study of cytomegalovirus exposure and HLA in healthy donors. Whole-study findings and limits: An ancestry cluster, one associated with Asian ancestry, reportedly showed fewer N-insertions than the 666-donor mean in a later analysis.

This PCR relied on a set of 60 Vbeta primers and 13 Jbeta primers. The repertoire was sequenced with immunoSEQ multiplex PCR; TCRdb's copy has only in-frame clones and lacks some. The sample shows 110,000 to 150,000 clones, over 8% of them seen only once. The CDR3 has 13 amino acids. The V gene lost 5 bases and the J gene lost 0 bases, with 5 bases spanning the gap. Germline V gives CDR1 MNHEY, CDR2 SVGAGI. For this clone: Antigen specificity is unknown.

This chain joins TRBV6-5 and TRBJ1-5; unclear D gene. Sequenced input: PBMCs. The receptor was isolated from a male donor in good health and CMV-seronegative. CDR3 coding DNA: TGTGCCAGCAGTCCTTATAGCAATCAGCCCCAGCATTTT. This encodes CASSPYSNQPQHF.